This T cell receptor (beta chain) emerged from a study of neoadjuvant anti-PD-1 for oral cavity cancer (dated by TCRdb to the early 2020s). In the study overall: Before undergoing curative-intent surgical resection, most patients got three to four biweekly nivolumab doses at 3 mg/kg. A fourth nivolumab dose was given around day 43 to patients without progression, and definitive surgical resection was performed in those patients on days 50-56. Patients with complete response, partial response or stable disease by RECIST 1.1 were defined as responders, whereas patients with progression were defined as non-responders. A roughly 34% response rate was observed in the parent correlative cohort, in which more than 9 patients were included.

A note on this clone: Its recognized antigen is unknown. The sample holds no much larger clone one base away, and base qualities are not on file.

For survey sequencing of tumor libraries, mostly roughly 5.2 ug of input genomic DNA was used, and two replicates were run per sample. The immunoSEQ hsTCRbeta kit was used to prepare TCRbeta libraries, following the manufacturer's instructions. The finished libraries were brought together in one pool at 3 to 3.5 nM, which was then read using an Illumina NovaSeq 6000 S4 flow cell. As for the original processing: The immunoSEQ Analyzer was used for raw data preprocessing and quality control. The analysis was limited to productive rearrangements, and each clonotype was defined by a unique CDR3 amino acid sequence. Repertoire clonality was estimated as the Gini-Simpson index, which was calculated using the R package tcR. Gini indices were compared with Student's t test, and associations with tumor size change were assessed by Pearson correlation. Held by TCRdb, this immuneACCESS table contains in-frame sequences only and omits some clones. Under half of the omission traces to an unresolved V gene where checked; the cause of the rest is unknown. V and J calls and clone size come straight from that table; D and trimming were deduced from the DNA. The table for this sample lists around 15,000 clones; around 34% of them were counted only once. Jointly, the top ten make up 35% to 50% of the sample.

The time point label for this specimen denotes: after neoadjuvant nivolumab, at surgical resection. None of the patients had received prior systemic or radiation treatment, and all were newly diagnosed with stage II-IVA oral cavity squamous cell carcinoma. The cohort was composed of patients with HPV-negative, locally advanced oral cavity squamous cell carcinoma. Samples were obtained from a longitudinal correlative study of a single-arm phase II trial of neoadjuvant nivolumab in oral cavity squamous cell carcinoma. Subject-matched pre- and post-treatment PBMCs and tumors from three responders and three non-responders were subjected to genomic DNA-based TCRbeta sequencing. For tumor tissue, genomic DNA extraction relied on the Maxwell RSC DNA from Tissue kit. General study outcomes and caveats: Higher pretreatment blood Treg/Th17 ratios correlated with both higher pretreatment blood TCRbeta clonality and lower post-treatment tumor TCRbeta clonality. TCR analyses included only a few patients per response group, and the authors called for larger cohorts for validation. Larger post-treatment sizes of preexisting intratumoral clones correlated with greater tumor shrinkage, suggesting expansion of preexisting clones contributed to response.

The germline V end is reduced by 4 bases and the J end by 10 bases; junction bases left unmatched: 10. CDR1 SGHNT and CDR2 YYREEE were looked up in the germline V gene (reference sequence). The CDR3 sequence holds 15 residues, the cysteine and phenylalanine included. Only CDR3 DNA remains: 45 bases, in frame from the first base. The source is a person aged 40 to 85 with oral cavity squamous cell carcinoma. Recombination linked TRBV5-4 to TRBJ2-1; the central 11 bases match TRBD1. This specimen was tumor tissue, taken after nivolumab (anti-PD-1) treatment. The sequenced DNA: TGTGCCAGCAGCGGGACTGGACAGGGGGCGCGGGAGCAGTTCTTC. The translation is CASSGTGQGAREQFF.